This T cell receptor beta chain emerged from a study of blood T cell repertoires in COVID-19. Study in general: The origin of the acute and convalescent COVID-19 samples was the United States, Italy and Spain. The cDNA or gDNA used as material had been derived from T cells, B-cell-depleted T cells, or PBMCs.

Per the authors' pipeline: Reference gene primers were amplified, and this amplification served to estimate nucleated cell counts. Profiling relied on immunoSEQ multiplex PCR, and the TCRdb table lists in-frame clones only, not all of them. The V and J calls and clone size come from that table; D and trimming were worked out from the DNA. This sample has under 35,000 clones, with about 80% found just once. J gave up 5 bases and V 4 bases, and 7 bases lay outside the gene matches. CDR1 is SGHTA and CDR2 is FQGTGA in the germline V gene. CDR3 length: 14 amino acids. Sequenced input: peripheral blood. The sequence was obtained from a man between 65 and 85 years old with acute or convalescent COVID-19. J is TRBJ2-7 and V is TRBV7-3, with TRBD2 identical over 8 bases. The CDR3 DNA sequence: TGTGCCAGCAGCTCCGGGAGGGCCTTCGACGAGCAGTACTTC. This sequence encodes CASSSGRAFDEQYF.